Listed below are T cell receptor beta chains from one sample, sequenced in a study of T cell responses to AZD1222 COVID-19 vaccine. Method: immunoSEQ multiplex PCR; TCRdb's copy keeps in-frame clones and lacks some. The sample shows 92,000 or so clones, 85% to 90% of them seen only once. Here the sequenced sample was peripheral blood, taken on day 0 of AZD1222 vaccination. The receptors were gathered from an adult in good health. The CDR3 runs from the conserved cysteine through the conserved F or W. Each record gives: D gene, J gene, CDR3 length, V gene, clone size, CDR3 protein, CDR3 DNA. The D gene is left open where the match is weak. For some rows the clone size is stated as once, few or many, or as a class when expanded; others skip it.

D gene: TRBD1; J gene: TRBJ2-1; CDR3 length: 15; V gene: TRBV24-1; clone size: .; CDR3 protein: CATSDQDRVGNEQFF; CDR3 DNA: TGTGCCACCAGTGATCAGGACAGGGTGGGCAATGAGCAGTTCTTC
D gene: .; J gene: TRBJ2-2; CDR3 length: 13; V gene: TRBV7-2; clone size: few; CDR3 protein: CASSSPGTGELFF; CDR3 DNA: TGTGCCAGCAGTAGTCCGGGGACCGGGGAGCTGTTTTTT
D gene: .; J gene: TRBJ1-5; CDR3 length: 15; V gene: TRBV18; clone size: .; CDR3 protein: CASSPFSGSNQPQHF; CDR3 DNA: TGTGCCAGCTCACCGTTTTCAGGTAGCAATCAGCCCCAGCATTTT
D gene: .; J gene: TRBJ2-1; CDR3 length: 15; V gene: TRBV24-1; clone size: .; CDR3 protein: CATSEYGTPGNEQFF; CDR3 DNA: TGTGCCACCAGTGAATACGGGACCCCCGGGAATGAGCAGTTCTTC
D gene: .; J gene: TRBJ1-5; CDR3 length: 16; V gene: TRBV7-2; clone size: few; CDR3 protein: CASSLVDNLYGQPQHF; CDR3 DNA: TGTGCCAGCAGCTTAGTTGACAACCTCTATGGCCAGCCCCAGCATTTT
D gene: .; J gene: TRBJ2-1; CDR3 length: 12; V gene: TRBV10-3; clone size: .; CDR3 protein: CATRPVGPEQFF; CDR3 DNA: TGTGCCACCCGGCCGGTAGGGCCCGAGCAGTTCTTC
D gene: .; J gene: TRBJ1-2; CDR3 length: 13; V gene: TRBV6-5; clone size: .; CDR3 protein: CASSYSGQQSYTF; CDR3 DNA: TGTGCCAGCAGTTACTCGGGTCAGCAATCCTACACCTTC
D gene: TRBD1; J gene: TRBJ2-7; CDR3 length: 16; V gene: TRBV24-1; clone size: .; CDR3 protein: CATSDLPDRISYEQYF; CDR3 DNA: TGTGCCACCAGTGATTTACCGGACAGGATTTCCTACGAGCAGTACTTC
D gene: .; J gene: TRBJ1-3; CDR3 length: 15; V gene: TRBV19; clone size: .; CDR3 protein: CATHRAGASGNTIYF; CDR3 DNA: TGTGCCACTCACCGGGCAGGGGCTTCTGGAAACACCATATATTTT
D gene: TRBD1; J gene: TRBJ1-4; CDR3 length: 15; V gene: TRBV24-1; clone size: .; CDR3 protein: CATSDAGTAGEKLFF; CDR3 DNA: TGTGCCACCAGTGATGCCGGGACAGCGGGTGAAAAACTGTTTTTT
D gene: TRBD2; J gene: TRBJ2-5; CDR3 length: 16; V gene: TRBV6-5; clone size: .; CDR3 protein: CASSYSTLAGQETQYF; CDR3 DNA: TGTGCCAGCAGTTACTCTACACTAGCGGGGCAAGAGACCCAGTACTTC
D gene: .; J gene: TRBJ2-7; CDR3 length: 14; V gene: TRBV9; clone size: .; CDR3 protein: CASSVGGSVYEQYF; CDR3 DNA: TGTGCCAGCAGCGTAGGGGGGTCAGTCTACGAGCAGTACTTC
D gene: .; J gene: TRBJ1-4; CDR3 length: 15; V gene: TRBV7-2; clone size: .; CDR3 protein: CASSLAGGTNEKLFF; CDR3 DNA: TGTGCCAGCAGCTTAGCGGGCGGAACTAATGAAAAACTGTTTTTT
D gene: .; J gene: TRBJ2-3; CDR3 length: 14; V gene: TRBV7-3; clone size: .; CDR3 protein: CASSLGLAKDTQYF; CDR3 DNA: TGTGCCAGCAGCTTAGGGCTAGCAAAAGATACGCAGTATTTT
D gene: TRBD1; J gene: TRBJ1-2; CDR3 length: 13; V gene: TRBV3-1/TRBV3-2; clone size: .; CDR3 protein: CASSPDRAYGYTF; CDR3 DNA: TGTGCCAGCAGCCCAGACAGGGCCTATGGCTACACCTTC
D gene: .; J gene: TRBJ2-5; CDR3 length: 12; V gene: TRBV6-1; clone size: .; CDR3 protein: CASSDRRETQYF; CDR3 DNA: TGTGCCAGCAGTGACAGAAGAGAGACCCAGTACTTC
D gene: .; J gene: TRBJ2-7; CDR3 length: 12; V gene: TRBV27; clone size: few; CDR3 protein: CASRGASYEQYF; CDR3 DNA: TGTGCCAGCAGGGGTGCTTCCTACGAGCAGTACTTC
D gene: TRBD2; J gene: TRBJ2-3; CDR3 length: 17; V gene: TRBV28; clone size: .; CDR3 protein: CASSSPSSGRGTDTQYF; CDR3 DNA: TGTGCCAGCAGCTCCCCGTCTAGCGGGAGGGGCACAGATACGCAGTATTTT
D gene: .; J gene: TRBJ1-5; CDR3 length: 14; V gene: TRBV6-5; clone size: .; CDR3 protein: CASSYKGGNQPQHF; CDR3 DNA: TGTGCCAGCAGTTATAAGGGTGGCAATCAGCCCCAGCATTTT
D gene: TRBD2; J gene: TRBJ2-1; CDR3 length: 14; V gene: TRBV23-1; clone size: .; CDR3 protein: CASIKWGGNNEQFF; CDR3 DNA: TGCGCCAGCATAAAGTGGGGAGGGAACAATGAGCAGTTCTTC
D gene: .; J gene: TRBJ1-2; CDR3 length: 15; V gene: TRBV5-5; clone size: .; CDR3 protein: CASSPQPGLLYGYTF; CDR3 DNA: TGTGCCAGCAGCCCGCAACCGGGACTACTGTATGGCTACACCTTC
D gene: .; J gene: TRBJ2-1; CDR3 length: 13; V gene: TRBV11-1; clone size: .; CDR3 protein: CASSLAAYNEQFF; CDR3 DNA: TGTGCCAGCAGCTTAGCAGCTTACAATGAGCAGTTCTTC
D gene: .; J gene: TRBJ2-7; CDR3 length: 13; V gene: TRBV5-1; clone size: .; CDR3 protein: CASSLAGMGEQYF; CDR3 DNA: TGCGCCAGCAGCTTGGCAGGGATGGGCGAGCAGTACTTC
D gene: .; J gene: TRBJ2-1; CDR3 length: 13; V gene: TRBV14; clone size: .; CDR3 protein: CASSRTQGSEQFF; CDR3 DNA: TGTGCCAGCAGCCGAACCCAGGGGTCTGAGCAGTTCTTC
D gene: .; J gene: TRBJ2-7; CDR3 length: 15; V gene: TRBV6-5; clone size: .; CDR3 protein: CASSYSPLDSYEQYF; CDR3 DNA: TGTGCCAGCAGTTACTCTCCGCTGGACTCCTACGAGCAGTACTTC
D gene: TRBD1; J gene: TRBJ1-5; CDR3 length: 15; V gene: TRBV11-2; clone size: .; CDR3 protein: CASSSGDRVNQPQHF; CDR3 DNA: TGTGCCAGCAGCTCGGGGGACAGGGTAAATCAGCCCCAGCATTTT
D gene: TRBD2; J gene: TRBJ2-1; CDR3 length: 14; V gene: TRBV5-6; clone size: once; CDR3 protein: CASSLEASGGWQFF; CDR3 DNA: TGTGCCAGCAGCTTGGAGGCTAGCGGGGGGTGGCAGTTCTTC
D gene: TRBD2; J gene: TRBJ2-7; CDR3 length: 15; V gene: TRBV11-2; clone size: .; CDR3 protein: CASSVGTSGSREQYF; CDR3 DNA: TGTGCCAGCAGCGTCGGGACTAGCGGGAGTAGGGAGCAGTACTTC
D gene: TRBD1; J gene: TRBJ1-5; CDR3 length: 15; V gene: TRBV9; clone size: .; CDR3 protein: CASSVSDRVEQPQHF; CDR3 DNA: TGTGCCAGCAGCGTATCTGACAGGGTCGAACAGCCCCAGCATTTT
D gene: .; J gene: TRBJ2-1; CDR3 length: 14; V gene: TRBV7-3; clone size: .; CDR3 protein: CASRDGGSYNEQFF; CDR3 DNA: TGTGCCAGCAGGGACGGAGGTTCTTACAATGAGCAGTTCTTC
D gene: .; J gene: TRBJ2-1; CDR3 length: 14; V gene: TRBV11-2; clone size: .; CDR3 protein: CASSSPSLGDEQFF; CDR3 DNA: TGTGCCAGCAGCTCCCCGAGTTTAGGAGACGAGCAGTTCTTC
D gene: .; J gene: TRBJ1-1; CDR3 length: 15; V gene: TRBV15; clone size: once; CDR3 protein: CATSRDRRMNTEAFF; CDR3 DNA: TGTGCCACCAGCAGAGATAGGCGGATGAACACTGAAGCTTTCTTT
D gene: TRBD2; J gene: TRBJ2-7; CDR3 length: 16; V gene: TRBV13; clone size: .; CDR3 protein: CASSLEGLAGINEQYF; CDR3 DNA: TGTGCCAGCAGCTTAGAAGGCCTAGCGGGAATTAACGAGCAGTACTTC
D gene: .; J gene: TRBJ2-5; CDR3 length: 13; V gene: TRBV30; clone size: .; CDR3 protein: CAWSMGIQETQYF; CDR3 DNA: TGTGCCTGGAGTATGGGTATCCAAGAGACCCAGTACTTC
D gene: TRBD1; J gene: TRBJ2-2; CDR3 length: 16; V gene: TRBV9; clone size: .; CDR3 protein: CASSPPGQQGAGELFF; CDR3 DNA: TGTGCCAGCAGCCCGCCGGGACAGCAGGGTGCCGGGGAGCTGTTTTTT
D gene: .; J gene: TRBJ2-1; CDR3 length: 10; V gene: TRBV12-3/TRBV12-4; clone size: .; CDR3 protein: CASSLREQFF; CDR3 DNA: TGTGCCAGCAGTTTGCGTGAGCAGTTCTTC
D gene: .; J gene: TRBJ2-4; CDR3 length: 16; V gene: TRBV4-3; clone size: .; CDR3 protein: CASSQDSGQGKNIQYF; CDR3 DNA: TGCGCCAGCAGCCAAGATTCTGGGCAGGGCAAAAACATTCAGTACTTC
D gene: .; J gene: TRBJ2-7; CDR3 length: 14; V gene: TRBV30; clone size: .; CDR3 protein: CAWSPDSSSYEQYF; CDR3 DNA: TGTGCCTGGAGTCCGGACTCTAGCTCCTACGAGCAGTACTTC
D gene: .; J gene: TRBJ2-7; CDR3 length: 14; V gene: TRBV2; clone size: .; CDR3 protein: CASSTSGDSGEQYF; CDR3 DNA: TGTGCCAGCAGCACGTCGGGGGACTCTGGAGAGCAGTACTTC
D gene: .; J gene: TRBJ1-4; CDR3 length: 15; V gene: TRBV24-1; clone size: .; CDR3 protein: CATSDFNRVREKLFF; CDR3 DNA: TGTGCCACCAGTGATTTCAACAGGGTAAGAGAAAAACTGTTTTTT
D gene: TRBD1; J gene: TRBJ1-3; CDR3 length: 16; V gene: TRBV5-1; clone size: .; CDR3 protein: CASSLAGQGFGNTIYF; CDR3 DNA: TGCGCCAGCAGCTTGGCGGGACAGGGGTTTGGAAACACCATATATTTT
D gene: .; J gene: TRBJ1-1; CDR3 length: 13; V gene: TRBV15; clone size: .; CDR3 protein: CATSQFGGAEAFF; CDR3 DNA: TGTGCCACCAGCCAGTTCGGGGGAGCTGAAGCTTTCTTT
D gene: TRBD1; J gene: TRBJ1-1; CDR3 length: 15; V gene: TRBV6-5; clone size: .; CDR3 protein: CASRLGQGEGTEAFF; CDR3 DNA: TGTGCCAGCAGATTAGGACAGGGGGAGGGCACTGAAGCTTTCTTT
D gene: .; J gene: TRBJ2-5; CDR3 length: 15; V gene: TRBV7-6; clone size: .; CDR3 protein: CASSLAPGPGETQYF; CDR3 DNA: TGTGCCAGCAGCTTAGCCCCGGGTCCGGGGGAGACCCAGTACTTC
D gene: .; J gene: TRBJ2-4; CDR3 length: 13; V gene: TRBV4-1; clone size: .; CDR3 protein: CASSQDQKNIQYF; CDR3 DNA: TGCGCCAGCAGCCAAGATCAGAAAAACATTCAGTACTTC
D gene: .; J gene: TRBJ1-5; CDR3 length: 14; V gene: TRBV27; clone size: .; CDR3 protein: CASSRDVSNQPQHF; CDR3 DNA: TGTGCCAGCAGCCGGGACGTAAGCAATCAGCCCCAGCATTTT
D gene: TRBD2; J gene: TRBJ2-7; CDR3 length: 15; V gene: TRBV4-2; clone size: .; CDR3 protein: CASSQATSGRYEQYF; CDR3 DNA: TGTGCCAGCAGCCAAGCTACTAGCGGGAGGTACGAGCAGTACTTC
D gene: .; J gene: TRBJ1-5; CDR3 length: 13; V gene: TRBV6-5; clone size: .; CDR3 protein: CASSARTLQPQHF; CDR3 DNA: TGTGCCAGCAGCGCAAGAACACTTCAGCCCCAGCATTTT
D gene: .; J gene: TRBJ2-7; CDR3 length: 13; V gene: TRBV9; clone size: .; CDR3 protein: CASSPTPKGEQYF; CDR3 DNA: TGTGCCAGCAGCCCAACTCCTAAGGGCGAGCAGTACTTC
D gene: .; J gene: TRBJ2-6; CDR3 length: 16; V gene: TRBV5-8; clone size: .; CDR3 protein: CASSYGTRSGANVLTF; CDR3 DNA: TGTGCCAGCAGCTACGGGACAAGATCTGGGGCCAACGTCCTGACTTTC
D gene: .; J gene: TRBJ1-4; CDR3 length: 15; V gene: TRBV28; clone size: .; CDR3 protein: CASSLIAGAGEKLFF; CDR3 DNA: TGTGCCAGCAGTTTAATCGCAGGGGCGGGTGAAAAACTGTTTTTT
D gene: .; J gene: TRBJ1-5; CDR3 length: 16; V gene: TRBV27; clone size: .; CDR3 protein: CASSLHPGGANQPQHF; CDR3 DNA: TGTGCCAGCAGTTTACACCCCGGTGGGGCCAATCAGCCCCAGCATTTT
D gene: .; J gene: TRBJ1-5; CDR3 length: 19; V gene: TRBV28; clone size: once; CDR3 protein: CASSEASPGAGAYNQPQHF; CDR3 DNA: TGTGCCAGCAGCGAAGCCTCACCGGGAGCGGGGGCTTACAATCAGCCCCAGCATTTT
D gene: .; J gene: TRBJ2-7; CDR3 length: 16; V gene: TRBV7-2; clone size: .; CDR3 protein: CASSLEGVLASYEQYF; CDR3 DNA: TGTGCCAGCAGCTTAGAAGGGGTACTGGCCTCCTACGAGCAGTACTTC
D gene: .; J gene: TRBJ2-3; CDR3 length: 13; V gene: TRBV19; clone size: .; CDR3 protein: CATDLTGTDTQYF; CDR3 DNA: TGTGCCACAGACTTAACAGGGACAGATACGCAGTATTTT